This T cell receptor beta chain was observed in a study of Ad26.COV2.S vaccination and SARS-CoV-2 variants. Sequenced by immunoSEQ multiplex PCR; TCRdb stores in-frame clones only, minus some. Of under 550,000 clones in the sample, roughly 90% are singletons; the top ten hold 3.6%. Treatment specified: approximately 18 received Ad26.COV2.S at low or high dose, single or two shots; 5 received placebo; per-sample allocation not given. Sampling took place 63 days after the first vaccine or placebo injection. The trim removed 6 bases at V and 4 bases at J, leaving 9 bases unmatched. Germline CDR1 MDHEN, CDR2 SYDVKM. The CDR3 is 15 amino acids.

The chain uses TRBV28 and TRBJ2-7, with 10 bases matching TRBD2. The sequenced sample was peripheral blood, obtained in a trial of Ad26.COV2.S vaccine versus placebo. The receptor was isolated from a person between 18 and 65 years old who received the Ad26.COV2.S COVID-19 vaccine or a placebo. The CDR3 protein is CASSLQSGGEYEQYF. CDR3 sequence (DNA): TGTGCCAGCAGCCTTCAGAGCGGGGGGGAATACGAGCAGTACTTC.